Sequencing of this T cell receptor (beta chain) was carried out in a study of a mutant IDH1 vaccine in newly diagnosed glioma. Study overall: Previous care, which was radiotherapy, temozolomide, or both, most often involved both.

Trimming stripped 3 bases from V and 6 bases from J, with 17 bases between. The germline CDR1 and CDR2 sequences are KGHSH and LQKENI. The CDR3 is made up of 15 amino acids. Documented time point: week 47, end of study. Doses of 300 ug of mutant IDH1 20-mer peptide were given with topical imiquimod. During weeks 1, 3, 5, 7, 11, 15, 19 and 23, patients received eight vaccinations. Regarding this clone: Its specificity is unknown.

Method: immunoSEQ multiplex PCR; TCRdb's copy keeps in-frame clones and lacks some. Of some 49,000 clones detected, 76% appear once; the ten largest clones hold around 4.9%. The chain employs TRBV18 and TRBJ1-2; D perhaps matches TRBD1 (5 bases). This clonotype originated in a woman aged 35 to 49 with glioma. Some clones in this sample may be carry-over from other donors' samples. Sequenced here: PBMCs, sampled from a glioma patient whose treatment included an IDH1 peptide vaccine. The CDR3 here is CASSPISRRTNGYTF. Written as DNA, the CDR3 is TGTGCCAGCTCACCCATTTCGAGACGGACAAATGGCTACACCTTC.